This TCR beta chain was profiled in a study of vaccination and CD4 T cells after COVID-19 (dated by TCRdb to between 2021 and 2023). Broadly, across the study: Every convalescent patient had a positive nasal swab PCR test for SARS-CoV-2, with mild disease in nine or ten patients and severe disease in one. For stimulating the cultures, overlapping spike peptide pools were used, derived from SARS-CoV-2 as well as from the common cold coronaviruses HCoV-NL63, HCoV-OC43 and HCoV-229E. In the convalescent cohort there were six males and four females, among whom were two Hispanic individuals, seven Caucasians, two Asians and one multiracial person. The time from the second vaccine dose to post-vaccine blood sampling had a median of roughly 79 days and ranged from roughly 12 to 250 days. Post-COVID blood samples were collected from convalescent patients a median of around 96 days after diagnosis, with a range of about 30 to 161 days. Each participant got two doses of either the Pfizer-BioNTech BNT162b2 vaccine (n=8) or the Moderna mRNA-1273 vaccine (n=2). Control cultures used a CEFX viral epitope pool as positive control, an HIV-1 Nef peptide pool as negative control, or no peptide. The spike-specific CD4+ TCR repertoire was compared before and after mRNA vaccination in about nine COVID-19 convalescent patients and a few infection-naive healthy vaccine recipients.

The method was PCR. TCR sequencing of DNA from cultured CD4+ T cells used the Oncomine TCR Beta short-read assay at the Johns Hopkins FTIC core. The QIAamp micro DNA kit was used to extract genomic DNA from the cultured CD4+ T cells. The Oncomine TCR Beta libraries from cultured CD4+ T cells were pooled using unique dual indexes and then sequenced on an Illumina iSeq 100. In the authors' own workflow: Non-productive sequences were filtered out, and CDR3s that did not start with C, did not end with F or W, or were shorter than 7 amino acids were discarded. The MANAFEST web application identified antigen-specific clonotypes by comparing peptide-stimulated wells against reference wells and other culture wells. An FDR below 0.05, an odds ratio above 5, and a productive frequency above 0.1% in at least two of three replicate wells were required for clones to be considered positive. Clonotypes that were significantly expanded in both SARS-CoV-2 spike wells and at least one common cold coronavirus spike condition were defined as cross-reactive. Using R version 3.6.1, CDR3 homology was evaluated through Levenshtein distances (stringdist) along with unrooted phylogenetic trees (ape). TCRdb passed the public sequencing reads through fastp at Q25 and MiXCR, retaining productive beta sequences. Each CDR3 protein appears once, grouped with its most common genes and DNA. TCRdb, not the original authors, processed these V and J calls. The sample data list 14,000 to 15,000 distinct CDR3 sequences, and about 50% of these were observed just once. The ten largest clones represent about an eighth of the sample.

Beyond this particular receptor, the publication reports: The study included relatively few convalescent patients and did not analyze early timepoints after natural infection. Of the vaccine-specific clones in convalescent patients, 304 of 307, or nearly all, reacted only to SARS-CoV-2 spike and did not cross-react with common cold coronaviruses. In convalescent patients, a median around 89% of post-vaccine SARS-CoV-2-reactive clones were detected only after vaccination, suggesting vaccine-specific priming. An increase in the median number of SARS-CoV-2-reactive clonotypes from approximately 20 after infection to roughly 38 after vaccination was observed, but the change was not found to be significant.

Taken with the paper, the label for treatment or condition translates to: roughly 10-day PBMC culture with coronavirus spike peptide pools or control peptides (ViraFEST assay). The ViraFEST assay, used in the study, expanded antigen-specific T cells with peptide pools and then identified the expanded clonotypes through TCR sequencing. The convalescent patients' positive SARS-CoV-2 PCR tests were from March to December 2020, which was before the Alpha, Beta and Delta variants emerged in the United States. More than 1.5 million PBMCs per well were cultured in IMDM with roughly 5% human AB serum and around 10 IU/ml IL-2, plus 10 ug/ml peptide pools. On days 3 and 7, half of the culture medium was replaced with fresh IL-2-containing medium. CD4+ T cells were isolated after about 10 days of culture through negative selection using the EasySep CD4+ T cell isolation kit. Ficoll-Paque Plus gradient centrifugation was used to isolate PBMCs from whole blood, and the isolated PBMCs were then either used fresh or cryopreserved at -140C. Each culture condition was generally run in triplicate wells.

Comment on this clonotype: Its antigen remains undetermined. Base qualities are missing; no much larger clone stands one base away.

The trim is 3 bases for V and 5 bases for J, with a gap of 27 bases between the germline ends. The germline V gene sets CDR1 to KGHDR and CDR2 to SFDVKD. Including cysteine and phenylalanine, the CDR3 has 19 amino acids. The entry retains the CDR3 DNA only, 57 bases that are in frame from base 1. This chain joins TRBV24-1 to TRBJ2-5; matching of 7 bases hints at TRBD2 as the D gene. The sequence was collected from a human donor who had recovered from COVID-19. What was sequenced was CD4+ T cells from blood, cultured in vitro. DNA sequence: TGTGCCACCAGTGATCCCGGGGGGCGCGTCGGGACAACCCGGGAGACCCAGTACTTC. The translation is CATSDPGGRVGTTRETQYF.